Each of the 21 T cell receptor beta chains below was sequenced from the same sample in a study of response to subunit inactivated influenza vaccine. From the RT-PCR reads, TCRdb called clonotypes with MiXCR, one entry per CDR3 protein. The table lists 650,000 to 800,000 distinct CDR3 sequences, approximately 15% of them singletons. The starting material was PBMCs from blood, obtained around two weeks before vaccination. Source of these receptors: a man aged 45-65 years who received an inactivated influenza vaccine.

This clonotype was detected only a few times. This chain links TRBV7-2 with TRBJ2-3; 8 bases are a match to TRBD2. The CDR3 runs to 17 residues. Germline CDR1 reads SGHTA; CDR2 reads FQGNSA. V lost 0 bases and J lost 2; bases outside the gene matches: 7. The CDR3 region has the DNA TGTGCCAGCAGCTTAGCGTCCCTAGCGGGTAACACAGATACGCAGTATTTT. Its translation: CASSLASLAGNTDTQYF.

The V and J genes are TRBV4-3 and TRBJ1-1, with D possibly TRBD1 on 6 matching bases. Germline CDR1 is LGHNA and CDR2 is YSLEER. The CDR3 runs 17 residues. The V end lost 0 bases, the J end lost 4 bases, and 18 bases lay between the germline ends. The CDR3 nucleotides are TGCGCCAGCAGCCAAGATCAAGGGGGTCGGTATGGCACTGAAGCTTTCTTT. Its translation is CASSQDQGGRYGTEAFF.

V gene TRBV4-1 combines with J gene TRBJ2-2; tentatively, D is TRBD2 (5 bases). Trimming stripped 1 base from V and 1 base from J, with 10 bases between. The CDR3 sequence is 16 residues long. CDR1 and CDR2 from the germline V gene are MGHRA and YSYEKL. The CDR3 loop is CASSQVISENTGELFF. DNA for the CDR3: TGCGCCAGCAGCCAAGTGATTAGCGAGAACACCGGGGAGCTGTTTTTT.

In this sample, this clonotype turned up many times. CDR3 protein: CSVEPGLADSYNEQFF. Written as DNA, the CDR3 is TGCAGCGTTGAACCGGGACTAGCGGACTCCTACAATGAGCAGTTCTTC. The chain links TRBV29-1 to TRBJ2-1; 11 positions match TRBD2. The V gene's germline CDR1 is SQVTM and CDR2 ANQGSEA. The CDR3 has 16 amino acids. With 2 bases clipped from V and 0 bases from J, the junction kept 3 bases outside the gene matches.

The chain joins TRBV7-2 to TRBJ1-1; D unclear. Looked up from germline, CDR1 is SGHTA and CDR2 is FQGNSA. Trimming shortened V by 0 bases and J by 8 bases, and 10 bases separated the two germline ends. The CDR3 spans 13 residues. CDR3 sequence (DNA): TGTGCCAGCAGCTTAGCGAGGGCGGGGGAAGCTTTCTTT. Its protein product is CASSLARAGEAFF.

This clonotype was observed a handful of times. The genes are TRBV6-5 and TRBJ2-3; TRBD2 matches 16 bases. The CDR3 is 16 amino acids. The junction had 3 bases not matched to a gene; V was cut back by 4 bases and J by 5 bases. From germline, CDR1 is MNHEY and CDR2 SVGAGI. CDR3 sequence reads: CASSWGLAGGLDTQYF. CDR3 nucleotide sequence: TGTGCCAGCAGTTGGGGACTAGCGGGAGGGTTAGATACGCAGTATTTT.

This clonotype was recorded a few times. The genes are TRBV7-9 and TRBJ2-5; 8 nucleotides line up with TRBD1. J gave up 2 bases and V 10 bases, and 12 bases lay outside the gene matches. Germline loops: CDR1 SEHNR, CDR2 FQNEAQ (reference sequence). This CDR3 comprises 15 residues. CDR3 DNA sequence: TGTGCCACGCCGATTCGACAGGGGTGGCAAGAGACCCAGTACTTC. This encodes CATPIRQGWQETQYF.

This clonotype has just a few counts. The V and J genes are TRBV12-3 or TRBV12-4 and TRBJ1-5, with a possible D match to TRBD1 (6 bases). The CDR3 covers 13 residues. V was clipped by 7 bases and J by 7 bases, with 14 bases between them. Here the CDR3 reads CASNTGYSQPQHF. Here the CDR3 DNA reads TGTGCCAGCAATACAGGGTATAGCCAGCCCCAGCATTTT.

This clonotype has a handful of counts. The CDR3, as DNA: TGTGCCAGCAGCAACCATAGGGGCGATAACTATGGCTACACCTTC. Translation: CASSNHRGDNYGYTF. The V call is TRBV27, the J call TRBJ1-2, with D tentatively TRBD1 (5 bases). Germline CDR1 reads MNHEY; CDR2 reads SMNVEV (reference sequence). Trimming removed 6 bases from V and 1 base from J, with 15 bases in between. The CDR3 runs 15 residues.

This clonotype occurred a few times. The chain joins TRBV20-1 to TRBJ2-1; a possible D gene is TRBD2 (5 bases). The CDR3 covers 13 residues. Trimming removed 5 bases at V and 4 bases at J, with 12 bases between. Germline V CDR1 and CDR2: DFQATT, SNEGSKA (reference sequence). The chain's CDR3 is CSAWAGGYNEQFF. For the CDR3, the DNA is TGCAGTGCTTGGGCCGGCGGGTACAATGAGCAGTTCTTC.

Here the CDR3 reads CASSFYGAIDTQYF. CDR3 DNA sequence: TGTGCCAGCAGTTTTTATGGTGCCATCGATACGCAGTATTTT. The rearrangement links TRBV28 to TRBJ2-3; D is unclear. V lost 3 bases, J lost 6 bases, and 13 bases lay in between. The CDR3 totals 14 residues. Germline V CDR1 and CDR2: MDHEN, SYDVKM.

The chain joins TRBV7-3 to TRBJ2-3, with TRBD2 matching 8 bases. The germline V gene has CDR1 SGHTA and CDR2 FQGTGA. This CDR3 spans 15 amino acids. V lost 1 base and J lost 5; bases outside the gene matches: 5. The CDR3 loop reads CASSLNGRGGDTQYF. The CDR3 DNA sequence: TGTGCCAGCAGCTTAAACGGGAGGGGAGGAGATACGCAGTATTTT.

The chain joins TRBV20-1 to TRBJ1-1, with D tentatively TRBD1 (5 bases). The V gene's germline CDR1 is DFQATT and CDR2 SNEGSKA (reference sequence). This CDR3 comprises 12 residues. Trimming took off 6 bases at V and 6 bases at J, with 14 bases between the two ends. CDR3 in amino acids: CSAPGRVAEAFF. The CDR3 nucleotides are TGCAGTGCCCCCGGCAGGGTCGCTGAAGCTTTCTTT.

This clonotype was detected many times. The chain carries TRBV6-1 and TRBJ1-5; no clear D gene. The ends were cut back, 8 bases at V and 0 bases at J, with 8 bases in the middle. The CDR3 has 13 residues. The germline V gene encodes CDR1 MNHNS and CDR2 SASEGT. CDR3 sequence reads: CASGTDSNQPQHF. The DNA for the CDR3 is TGTGCCAGCGGAACCGATAGCAATCAGCCCCAGCATTTT.

This chain links TRBV28 with TRBJ1-1; D may be TRBD1 (5 bases). The CDR3 length is 14 residues. Germline CDR1 reads MDHEN; CDR2 reads SYDVKM. The V end lost 7 bases, the J end lost 0 bases, and 12 bases lay between the germline ends. The CDR3 sequence is CASKEDSMNTEAFF. The CDR3 DNA follows: TGTGCCAGCAAAGAAGACAGTATGAACACTGAAGCTTTCTTT.

This clonotype occurred many times. This rearrangement joins TRBV15 to TRBJ1-1, with D uncertain. This CDR3 spans 14 amino acids. Germline CDR1 reads LNHNV; CDR2 reads YYDKDF (reference sequence). Between the trimmed V and J ends, which lost 7 bases and 3 bases, there was a span of 15 bases. The DNA of the CDR3 is TGTGCCACCACTCGAGGGTGGAGGGACACTGAAGCTTTCTTT. Translating gives CATTRGWRDTEAFF. Full variable domain (missing parts from reference TRBV15 and TRBJ1-1): DAMVIQNPRYQVTQFGKPVTLSCSQTLNHNVMYWYQQKSSQAPKLLFHYYDKDFNNEADTPDNFQSRRPNTSFCFLDIRSPGLGDTAMYLCATTRGWRDTEAFFGQGTRLTVV.

This clonotype has only a few counts. DNA for the CDR3: TGTGCCAGCAGCCCGGGGACGGAAAGCTCCTACGAGCAGTACTTC. Protein sequence: CASSPGTESSYEQYF. This sequence joins TRBV11-2 and TRBJ2-7; D might be TRBD1 or TRBD2, each matching 5 bases. Trimming took off 5 bases at V and 0 bases at J, with 14 bases between the two ends. Germline CDR1 is SGHAT and CDR2 is FQNNGV. This CDR3 contains 15 residues.

The V and J genes are TRBV13 and TRBJ2-6; 9 nucleotides align to TRBD2. The CDR3 totals 19 residues. Germline-derived CDR1 and CDR2 are PRHDT and FYEKMQ (reference sequence). The junction had 13 bases not matched to a gene; V was cut back by 5 bases and J by 2 bases. The CDR3 nucleotides read TGTGCCAGCAGCGGCGGGGGGGCCGGTCTAGGTCCTGGGGCCAACGTCCTGACTTTC. Translated, it gives CASSGGGAGLGPGANVLTF.

This clonotype has ten or more counts. The rearrangement uses TRBV20-1 and TRBJ2-1, with 8 positions matching TRBD1. Unmatched junction bases numbered 8, after V lost 0 bases and J lost 1 base. This CDR3 comprises 17 residues. The germline V gene has CDR1 DFQATT and CDR2 SNEGSKA (reference sequence). CDR3 in DNA: TGCAGTGCTAGAGATTACCGACAGGGGACGTCCTACAATGAGCAGTTCTTC. This sequence encodes CSARDYRQGTSYNEQFF.

CDR3 amino acids: CSARVTAGGTEAFF. The CDR3 DNA is TGCAGTGCTAGAGTCACTGCAGGAGGTACTGAAGCTTTCTTT. The rearrangement links TRBV20-1 to TRBJ1-1; D call uncertain. Germline lookup yields CDR1 DFQATT and CDR2 SNEGSKA (reference sequence). There are 14 residues in the CDR3. The V and J ends lost 1 base and 5 bases respectively, with 14 bases between them.

This clonotype was seen at least ten times. The chain is built from TRBV28 and TRBJ1-2; no clear D gene. Germline CDR1 MDHEN, CDR2 SYDVKM. The CDR3 contains 14 residues. Trimming pared 8 bases from V and 6 bases from J, leaving 19 bases between. CDR3 sequence reads: CASGRGSGANGYTF. The DNA for the CDR3 is TGTGCCAGCGGTCGAGGTTCTGGTGCGAATGGCTACACCTTC.